This T cell receptor (beta chain) was sequenced for a study of blood T cell repertoires in COVID-19 (dated by TCRdb to about 2020). Some background on the complete study: The collaborator samples originated in the United States, Italy and Spain and spanned the acute and convalescent phases of COVID-19. Where available, HLA class I and class II types were taken from metadata supplied by the sample provider and were not determined by assay-based typing. Nearly every sample came with metadata listing a de-identified subject ID, COVID-19 status, age in years and sex. Samples came from the ongoing ImmuneRACE study (first 160 participants) plus 1,254 subjects from 6 global collaborators. Subjects who had been exposed to COVID-19, were actively infected with it, or had recovered from it provided the deeply sampled blood TCRbeta repertoires that made up the dataset. The material from the prospective study consisted of cDNA or gDNA derived from T cells, B-cell-depleted T cells, or PBMCs. A freely available public database, intended as a resource for researchers studying the immune response to SARS-CoV-2, is where the repertoires were released.

Study-level results and caveats: How much clinical and demographic metadata was included differed by source and by participant, and the metadata was provided uncurated.

TCRbeta CDR3 regions were amplified from genomic DNA using the immunoSEQ Assay, a bias-controlled multiplex PCR. As for the original processing: The number of nucleated cells in each sample was estimated from the amplification of reference gene primers within the assay. Sequence reads were collapsed and filtered to measure the absolute abundance of every unique TCRbeta CDR3 rearrangement. For each sample, productive Simpson clonality was calculated as the square root of Simpson's diversity index over productive rearrangements. Held by TCRdb, this immuneACCESS table contains in-frame sequences only and omits some clones. Under half of the omission traces to an unresolved V gene where checked; the cause of the rest is unknown. The V and J calls and clone size come from that table; D and trimming were worked out from the DNA. This sample is represented by hundreds of thousands of clones; around 80% of them were singletons. About a sixth of the sample is in the top ten clones.

Comments on this clone: Its antigen remains undetermined. Mismatch with germline at one junction end may stem from a read error.

CDR1 and CDR2 (SEHNR, FQNEAQ) derive from the germline V gene (reference sequence). The CDR3 holds 16 amino acids from the cysteine to the phenylalanine. Solely the CDR3 DNA is kept, with 48 bases framed from the first base. Each collaborating institution followed its own protocols to collect whole blood in K2EDTA tubes. Collaborator samples were shipped for TCRbeta analysis as frozen whole blood, isolated PBMCs, or DNA extracted from either sample type. The sequence came from a woman of 80 years or more with active or convalescent COVID-19. This chain is built from TRBV7-9 and TRBJ2-7, with 10 bases in between that match TRBD2. Sequenced material: peripheral blood. CDR3 reads: CASSLARAGGPYEQYF. DNA sequence: TGTGCCAGCAGCCTAGCCCGAGCGGGGGGGCCTTACGAGCAGTACTTC.